These 23 T cell receptor beta chains originate from one sample sequenced in a study of blood T cell repertoires in COVID-19. Some clones are missing from TCRdb's copy, which holds only in-frame ones; the method was immunoSEQ multiplex PCR. The profile shows tens of thousands of clones, about nine tenths of them singletons. The sample consisted of peripheral blood. Receptor source: a woman aged 45-65 years with active or convalescent COVID-19.

The chain employs TRBV18 and TRBJ2-1; 7 bases are a match to TRBD2. Germline loops: CDR1 KGHSH, CDR2 LQKENI. Unmatched junction bases numbered 7, after V lost 6 bases and J lost 2 bases. The CDR3 covers 15 residues. CDR3 sequence: CASSLKRGPYNEQFF. The CDR3 nucleotides are TGTGCCAGCTCTCTTAAGCGGGGACCCTACAATGAGCAGTTCTTC. Together with reference TRBV18 and TRBJ2-1, the CDR3 gives the full variable domain: NAGVMQNPRHLVRRRGQEARLRCSPMKGHSHVYWYRQLPEEGLKFMVYLQKENIIDESGMPKERFSAEFPKEGPSILRIQQVVRGDSAAYFCASSLKRGPYNEQFFGPGTRLTVL.

The chain uses TRBV4-2 and TRBJ2-7, with a weak D call TRBD1 (6 bases). Deletions cut 4 bases from V and 7 bases from J, with 14 bases between. Germline CDR1 LGHNA, CDR2 YNFKEQ. The CDR3 consists of 13 residues. Written as DNA, the CDR3 is TGTGCCAGCAGCCTAGGACAGTATCAGGAGCAGTACTTC. As protein: CASSLGQYQEQYF.

This clone appeared once. This chain uses TRBV6-4 with TRBJ1-1, with D perhaps matching TRBD1 (5 bases). The ends were cut back, 6 bases at V and 3 bases at J, with 17 bases in the middle. Germline V gene data show CDR1 as MRHNA and CDR2 as SNTAGT. The CDR3 totals 15 residues. This chain's CDR3 is CASRTPLRGDTEAFF. The CDR3 nucleotides are TGTGCCAGCAGGACCCCCCTCCGGGGGGACACTGAAGCTTTCTTT.

The V call is TRBV21-1, the J call TRBJ1-1; the table's D call of TRBD1 was not tested on the DNA. TRBV21-1 is an annotated pseudogene. The CDR3 spans 17 residues. The CDR3 protein is CASSKDGRSRQVTEAFF. For the CDR3, the DNA is TGTGCCAGCAGCAAAGACGGTCGAAGTCGCCAGGTGACTGAAGCTTTCTTT.

The V call is TRBV4-3, the J call TRBJ2-2; D gene uncertain. CDR3 length equals 16 residues. The V gene lost 5 bases and the J gene lost 7 bases, with 20 bases spanning the gap. The germline V gene encodes CDR1 LGHNA and CDR2 YSLEER. The CDR3 DNA is TGCGCCAGCAGCGTGAGCAGAGGCAGCGTATTCGGGGAGCTGTTTTTT. It translates to CASSVSRGSVFGELFF.

The chain is built from TRBV5-1 and TRBJ2-1; 10 nucleotides align to TRBD2. CDR1 and CDR2 from the germline V gene are SGHRS and YFSETQ. After removal of 0 bases from V and 6 bases from J, the junction contained 15 bases not matched to a gene. CDR3 length equals 19 residues. CDR3 amino acids: CASSLVLLAGSSKLNEQFF. CDR3 bases: TGCGCCAGCAGCTTGGTCCTACTAGCGGGGTCTAGCAAACTCAATGAGCAGTTCTTC.

This rearrangement joins TRBV7-2 to TRBJ1-3; possible D gene TRBD1, 6 bases. V dropped 0 bases and J dropped 0 bases, with 9 bases sitting between them. CDR3 length equals 16 residues. Germline CDR1 and CDR2: SGHTA and FQGNSA. The CDR3 reads CASSLAGGGSGNTIYF. The CDR3, as DNA: TGTGCCAGCAGCTTAGCGGGAGGGGGCTCTGGAAACACCATATATTTT. Looking up the rest from reference TRBV7-2 and TRBJ1-3 gives the full variable domain: GAGVSQSPSNKVTEKGKDVELRCDPISGHTALYWYRQSLGQGLEFLIYFQGNSAPDKSGLPSDRFSAERTGGSVSTLTIQRTQQEDSAVYLCASSLAGGGSGNTIYFGEGSWLTVV.

The CDR3 here is CASSSAGPTTQYF. CDR3 DNA sequence: TGTGCCAGCAGTTCCGCGGGACCGACTACCCAGTACTTC. V usage is TRBV6-2 or TRBV6-3 and J usage is TRBJ2-5; TRBD2 is a possible D gene (6 bases). Germline CDR1 and CDR2: MNHEY and SVGEGT. V was clipped by 4 bases and J by 8 bases, with 14 bases between them. CDR3 length: 13 residues.

This chain joins TRBV7-2 and TRBJ1-1, with D perhaps TRBD1 (5 bases). There are 15 residues in the CDR3. V was trimmed by 1 base and J by 6 bases, leaving 15 bases between them. Germline CDR1 and CDR2: SGHTA and FQGNSA. CDR3 coding DNA: TGTGCCAGCAGCTTAGTTGTCGGGACTTGGGCTGAAGCTTTCTTT. This gives the protein CASSLVVGTWAEAFF.

The chain uses TRBV5-6 and TRBJ2-7, with D possibly matching TRBD1 (6 bases). This CDR3 is built from 14 residues. Looked up from germline, CDR1 is SGHDT and CDR2 is YYEEEE. V lost 2 bases, J lost 2 bases, and 11 bases lay in between. CDR3 coding DNA: TGTGCCAGCAGCTTTGAGGACAGCCCCTACGAGCAGTACTTC. Translating it yields CASSFEDSPYEQYF.

The V call is TRBV7-2, the J call TRBJ1-6; D unclear. The CDR3 contains 14 residues. Trimming left V 4 bases short and J 0 bases short, with 4 bases between. Germline values: CDR1 SGHTA, CDR2 FQGNSA. The CDR3 DNA is TGTGCCAGCAGCTCTAGCTCCTATAATTCACCCCTCCACTTT. It codes for CASSSSSYNSPLHF.

This chain links TRBV5-1 with TRBJ2-3, with 8 bases matching TRBD2. The CDR3 contains 15 residues. Germline V gene sequence: CDR1 SGHRS, CDR2 YFSETQ. V dropped 3 bases and J dropped 2; count of bases not matched to a gene: 5. CDR3 loop: CASSWSGGSTDTQYF. The CDR3 bases are TGCGCCAGCAGCTGGAGCGGGGGCTCCACAGATACGCAGTATTTT. Together with reference TRBV5-1 and TRBJ2-3, the CDR3 gives the full variable domain: KAGVTQTPRYLIKTRGQQVTLSCSPISGHRSVSWYQQTPGQGLQFLFEYFSETQRNKGNFPGRFSGRQFSNSRSEMNVSTLELGDSALYLCASSWSGGSTDTQYFGPGTRLTVL.

The chain uses TRBV25-1 and TRBJ1-2; maybe TRBD1 (5 bases). V lost 9 bases and J lost 4, with 12 bases in between. Per the germline V gene, CDR1 is MGHDK and CDR2 is SYGVNS. The CDR3 loop spans 12 amino acids. This CDR3 reads CASSPGSYGYTF. The CDR3 nucleotides read TGTGCCAGTTCGCCAGGGTCCTATGGCTACACCTTC.

J is TRBJ1-5 and V is TRBV18, with D uncertain. V shed 0 bases and J shed 0 bases, with 12 bases lying between them. Germline V gene lookup returns CDR1 KGHSH and CDR2 LQKENI. This CDR3 comprises 17 residues. CDR3 coding DNA: TGTGCCAGCTCACCACCTGCTATCTTCGGTAGCAATCAGCCCCAGCATTTT. Translating gives CASSPPAIFGSNQPQHF.

The CDR3 here is CASSLETGEPGYTF. For the CDR3, the DNA is TGTGCCAGCAGCTTAGAGACAGGGGAGCCTGGCTACACCTTC. V gene TRBV7-9 combines with J gene TRBJ1-2; TRBD1 agrees at 8 bases. This CDR3 has 14 amino acids. V lost 1 base and J lost 7; bases outside the gene matches: 5. From germline, CDR1 is SEHNR and CDR2 FQNEAQ (reference sequence).

The chain couples TRBV5-1 to TRBJ2-7; D is perhaps TRBD2 (6 bases). The CDR3 is made up of 15 amino acids. V lost 0 bases and J lost 3, with 13 bases in between. CDR1 is SGHRS and CDR2 is YFSETQ in the germline V gene. This CDR3 reads CASSLEAGPNYEQYF. Written as DNA, the CDR3 is TGCGCCAGCAGCTTGGAAGCGGGCCCTAACTACGAGCAGTACTTC.

The J gene is TRBJ1-4, the V gene TRBV6-2 or TRBV6-3; 7 positions agree with TRBD1. The CDR3 length is 12 residues. V lost 2 bases, J lost 16 bases, and 7 bases stayed unmatched. Germline CDR1 is MNHEY and CDR2 is SVGEGT. CDR3 DNA: TGTGCCAGCAGTTACAGGGACAGAGCGCCGTTTTTT. Translation: CASSYRDRAPFF.

The chain has TRBV19 and TRBJ1-3, with TRBD1 matching 8 bases. CDR1 is LNHDA, CDR2 SQIVND, per germline (reference sequence). The CDR3 is 14 amino acids. Unmatched junction bases numbered 4, after V lost 5 bases and J lost 4 bases. CDR3 in DNA: TGTGCCAGTAGTGTCCGGACAGGGGGAAACACCATATATTTT. Its translation: CASSVRTGGNTIYF.

The V gene is TRBV5-4, the J gene TRBJ1-2; 11 bases fit TRBD1. The CDR3 totals 16 residues. Germline V CDR1 and CDR2: SGHNT, YYREEE (reference sequence). Trimming took 0 bases from V and 8 from J; bases not matched to a gene: 9. CDR3 loop: CASSLDPGQGAWGYTF. For the CDR3, the DNA is TGTGCCAGCAGCTTGGACCCAGGACAGGGGGCGTGGGGCTACACCTTC.

The J gene is TRBJ2-3, the V gene TRBV6-1; 9 bases line up with TRBD2. Germline trimming cut 3 bases from V and 4 bases from J; bases unmatched to any gene: 14. CDR1 and CDR2 (germline): MNHNS, SASEGT. CDR3 length equals 18 residues. This CDR3 is CASSDDRSVRGGSDTQYF. The CDR3 nucleotides read TGTGCCAGCAGTGATGATAGGTCGGTGCGGGGGGGCTCAGATACGCAGTATTTT.

In this sample, this clone turned up once. The gene calls are TRBV12-5 and TRBJ1-1; 8 nucleotides line up with TRBD1. CDR1 and CDR2 (germline): LGHNT, FRNRAP. This CDR3 is built from 20 residues. Trimming took 4 bases from V and 2 from J; bases not matched to a gene: 21. The CDR3 spells CASGSLQRDRIIGQNTEAFF. The CDR3 nucleotides are TGTGCTAGTGGTTCCCTCCAACGGGACAGGATTATAGGGCAAAACACTGAAGCTTTCTTT.

This chain joins TRBV9 and TRBJ1-2; a possible D gene is TRBD1 (5 bases). Germline CDR1 reads SGDLS; CDR2 reads YYNGEE. V lost 5 bases to trimming and J lost 8 bases, with 16 bases between them. This CDR3 spans 13 amino acids. This CDR3 is CASRRDSLGGYTF. The CDR3 DNA is TGTGCCAGCAGAAGGGACTCCTTAGGGGGCTACACCTTC.

The chain uses TRBV6-2 or TRBV6-3 and TRBJ1-1, with 8 bases that match TRBD1. CDR1 MNHEY and CDR2 SVGEGT come from the germline V gene. Trimming cost V 2 bases and J 3 bases; bases outside gene matches: 8. The length of the CDR3 is 16 residues. In DNA form, the CDR3 reads TGTGCCAGCAGTTACCGCCAGGGGGCCGGGTACACTGAAGCTTTCTTT. Translated: CASSYRQGAGYTEAFF.